A single sample is the source of the 24 T cell receptor beta chains below, sequenced in a study of blood T cell repertoires in COVID-19 (TCRdb year 2020). The library was produced with the immunoSEQ multiplex PCR assay. Here the immuneACCESS table is served through TCRdb, limited to in-frame sequences with V and J called. Missing clones are a known gap in these copies; in checked studies unresolved V genes cover under half, and the rest lacks a known reason. Present in this sample are some 700,000 clones, 70% to 90% of which were seen just once. The top ten hold over 0.2% of the sample. The sequenced sample consisted of peripheral blood. The receptors shown here come from a woman between 18 and 30 years old with acute or convalescent COVID-19.

The chain joins TRBV18 to TRBJ1-1, with TRBD1 identical over 9 bases. Germline loops: CDR1 KGHSH, CDR2 LQKENI. J lost 2 bases, V lost 3 bases, and 4 bases had no gene match. The CDR3 spans 15 residues. The CDR3 here is CASSPGGQGNTEAFF. The DNA for the CDR3 is TGTGCCAGCTCACCGGGGGGACAGGGTAACACTGAAGCTTTCTTT.

V usage is TRBV27 and J usage is TRBJ2-1; TRBD2 agrees at 9 bases. CDR1 is MNHEY and CDR2 is SMNVEV in the germline V gene (reference sequence). V shed 0 bases, J shed 8 bases, and the junction held 8 bases outside the gene matches. The length of the CDR3 is 16 residues. This chain's CDR3 is CASSLSTGLALHEQFF. The CDR3 bases are TGTGCCAGCAGTTTATCGACGGGACTAGCTTTACATGAGCAGTTCTTC.

V usage is TRBV12-3 or TRBV12-4 and J usage is TRBJ2-7; D uncertain. The CDR3 has 13 amino acids. V was pared by 6 bases and J by 6 bases, with 15 bases between. The CDR3: CASREMWAGEQYF. The DNA for the CDR3 is TGTGCCAGCAGAGAAATGTGGGCAGGCGAGCAGTACTTC.

V and J are TRBV12-5 and TRBJ1-6; the match to TRBD1 covers 7 bases. Germline assignment: CDR1 LGHNT and CDR2 FRNRAP. The CDR3 runs to 15 residues. The J segment lost 6 bases and the V segment lost 2 bases, leaving 4 bases of the junction unmatched. DNA of the CDR3: TGTGCTAGTGGTTTGCCAGGGGGTGGTAATTCACCCCTCCACTTT. Protein product: CASGLPGGGNSPLHF.

V is TRBV10-3 and J is TRBJ1-2, with D tentatively TRBD1 (6 bases). This CDR3 region has 13 residues. Germline-derived CDR1 and CDR2 are ENHRY and SYGVKD. V lost 6 bases, J lost 4 bases, and 12 bases lay in between. In DNA form, the CDR3 reads TGTGCCATCAGGGAACAGGGAACCTATGGCTACACCTTC. Translated: CAIREQGTYGYTF.

This rearrangement joins TRBV19 to TRBJ1-1; 7 bases map to TRBD1. Germline V gene data show CDR1 as LNHDA and CDR2 as SQIVND (reference sequence). This CDR3 region has 11 residues. The ends lost 6 bases at V and 7 bases at J; junction bases unmatched: 2. DNA for the CDR3: TGTGCCAGTAGGGGACAGTTTGAAGCTTTCTTT. It specifies CASRGQFEAFF.

Details on this clone: The junction and the germline gene differ at one end; a read error may be behind it. The rearrangement joins TRBV5-8 to TRBJ1-5; D may be TRBD1 (6 bases). This CDR3 region has 14 residues. Germline values: CDR1 SGHTS, CDR2 YDEGEE. CDR3 in amino acids: CASSQTGTVQSQHF. The DNA for the CDR3 is TGTGCCAGCAGTCAGACAGGCACCGTTCAGTCCCAGCATTTT. The variable domain in full, completed from reference TRBV5-8 and TRBJ1-5, reads EAGVTQSPTHLIKTRGQQATLRCSPISGHTSVYWYQQALGLGLQFLLWYDEGEERNRGNFPPRFSGRQFPNYSSELNVNALELEDSALYLCASSQTGTVQSQHFGDGTRLSIL.

V is TRBV4-2 and J is TRBJ1-5, with 7 bases matching TRBD1. The trim removed 3 bases at V and 2 bases at J, leaving 4 bases unmatched. The germline V gene encodes CDR1 LGHNA and CDR2 YNFKEQ. This CDR3 is 15 amino acids long. In DNA, the CDR3 is TGTGCCAGCAGCCACCCGGGACAGCGCAATCAGCCCCAGCATTTT. Protein sequence: CASSHPGQRNQPQHF.

The genes are TRBV4-1 and TRBJ2-3; 8 bases match TRBD1. V trimming: 6 bases; J trimming: 0 bases; junction bases outside the gene matches: 5. The length of the CDR3 is 15 residues. Germline CDR1 MGHRA, CDR2 YSYEKL. This chain's CDR3 is CASRGTGESTDTQYF. The DNA of the CDR3 is TGCGCCAGCAGAGGGACAGGCGAAAGCACAGATACGCAGTATTTT.

This chain joins TRBV24-1 and TRBJ2-7; a weak D match, TRBD1 (5 bases). Germline CDR1 reads KGHDR; CDR2 reads SFDVKD. V lost 6 bases to trimming and J lost 1 base, with 12 bases between them. The CDR3 is 14 residues long. CDR3 nucleotide sequence: TGTGCCACCAGTTCTGGGAAGGGGTCCTACGAGCAGTACTTC. This codes for CATSSGKGSYEQYF.

The rearrangement uses TRBV27 and TRBJ2-7, with 7 bases identical to TRBD2. The CDR3 totals 15 residues. V lost 2 bases to trimming and J lost 4 bases; unmatched junction nucleotides: 8. From germline, CDR1 is MNHEY and CDR2 SMNVEV (reference sequence). CDR3 sequence reads: CASSLSGGGPYEQYF. CDR3 nucleotides: TGTGCCAGCAGTTTAAGCGGCGGGGGACCTTACGAGCAGTACTTC.

The rearrangement uses TRBV15 and TRBJ2-7; 8 positions match TRBD2. V dropped 8 bases and J dropped 3; count of bases not matched to a gene: 6. The CDR3 is made up of 13 amino acids. CDR1 LNHNV and CDR2 YYDKDF come from the germline V gene (reference sequence). The CDR3 DNA sequence: TGTGCCACCTACGACGGGACTAGCTACGAGCAGTACTTC. It yields the protein CATYDGTSYEQYF.

The rearrangement joins TRBV6-4 to TRBJ1-1; 9 bases agree with TRBD1. Looked up from germline, CDR1 is MRHNA and CDR2 is SNTAGT. Trimming removed 11 bases from V and 3 bases from J; junction bases left unmatched: 16. This CDR3 spans 16 amino acids. This chain's CDR3 is CAGELKMTGGYTEAFF. The CDR3 DNA reads TGTGCCGGGGAGTTAAAAATGACAGGGGGGTACACTGAAGCTTTCTTT.

The V call is TRBV4-3, the J call TRBJ1-1; TRBD1 matches at 8 bases. V trimming: 4 bases; J trimming: 3 bases; junction bases outside the gene matches: 7. Germline lookup yields CDR1 LGHNA and CDR2 YSLEER. The CDR3 extends over 15 amino acids. The DNA of the CDR3 is TGCGCCAGCAGCCTGACAGGGGATGGGGACACTGAAGCTTTCTTT. Protein: CASSLTGDGDTEAFF.

The rearrangement links TRBV18 to TRBJ1-1; TRBD1 is a possible D gene (5 bases). The V end lost 2 bases, the J end lost 8 bases, and 18 bases lay between the germline ends. The CDR3 spans 15 residues. CDR1 and CDR2 from the germline V gene are KGHSH and LQKENI. The DNA of the CDR3 is TGTGCCAGCTCACCAAAGTATGACAGCTCATTCGAAGCTTTCTTT. This encodes CASSPKYDSSFEAFF.

J is TRBJ1-2 and V is TRBV30; TRBD1 aligns across 7 bases. Germline V gene sequence: CDR1 GTSNPN, CDR2 SVGIG (reference sequence). Germline trimming cut 0 bases from V and 6 bases from J; bases unmatched to any gene: 10. The CDR3 consists of 15 residues. The CDR3 spells CAWSVPDRSPHGYTF. CDR3 DNA sequence: TGTGCCTGGAGTGTTCCGGACAGGTCCCCCCATGGCTACACCTTC.

The rearrangement joins TRBV6-4 to TRBJ1-5; perhaps TRBD1 as D (5 bases). The germline gives CDR1 MRHNA, CDR2 SNTAGT. V dropped 8 bases and J dropped 0 bases, with 20 bases sitting between them. The length of the CDR3 is 17 residues. The CDR3 nucleotides are TGTGCCAGCCGGGGGGGGTATGTCCCTTATAGCAATCAGCCCCAGCATTTT. Its protein product is CASRGGYVPYSNQPQHF.

The chain has TRBV20-1 and TRBJ1-2; no definite D call. Germline loops: CDR1 DFQATT, CDR2 SNEGSKA (reference sequence). V lost 6 bases to trimming and J lost 8 bases, with 13 bases between them. The CDR3 is 11 residues long. CDR3 residues: CSAPGFIGYTF. The CDR3 coding sequence is TGCAGTGCGCCGGGATTCATAGGCTACACCTTC.

The rearrangement uses TRBV7-8 and TRBJ1-2; the D gene is possibly TRBD1 (5 bases). The CDR3 length is 15 residues. Germline CDR1 SGHVS, CDR2 FQNEAQ. Trimming took 1 base from V and 1 from J, leaving 10 bases between them. In nucleotides, the CDR3 is TGTGCCAGCAGCTTAGTTGGGGGGGGTAACTATGGCTACACCTTC. It encodes CASSLVGGGNYGYTF. The full variable domain, in which reference TRBV7-8 and TRBJ1-2 provide the parts outside the CDR3, is GAGVSQSPRYKVAKRGQDVALRCDPISGHVSLFWYQQALGQGPEFLTYFQNEAQLDKSGLPSDRFFAERPEGSVSTLKIQRTQQEDSAVYLCASSLVGGGNYGYTFGSGTRLTVV.

This chain links TRBV19 with TRBJ1-5; TRBD1 aligns across 7 bases. The CDR3 is 16 residues long. After removal of 9 bases from V and 0 bases from J, the junction contained 11 bases not matched to a gene. Germline CDR1 is LNHDA and CDR2 is SQIVND (reference sequence). In DNA, the CDR3 is TGTGCCAGCGCTCCGGGACAGAGATATAGCAATCAGCCCCAGCATTTT. Its translation is CASAPGQRYSNQPQHF.

The chain uses TRBV5-4 and TRBJ1-2; a weak D match, TRBD1 (5 bases). This CDR3 region has 15 residues. CDR1 and CDR2 from the germline V gene are SGHNT and YYREEE (reference sequence). V was pared by 2 bases and J by 0 bases, with 11 bases between. In DNA, the CDR3 is TGTGCCAGCAGCTTCGTGCCAGGGTCTAACTATGGCTACACCTTC. It encodes CASSFVPGSNYGYTF.

The rearrangement uses TRBV11-3 and TRBJ1-1; 8 nucleotides align to TRBD1. Unmatched junction bases numbered 9, after V lost 5 bases and J lost 1 base. The CDR3 is 16 amino acids. Looked up from germline, CDR1 is SGHNT and CDR2 is YENEEA. The CDR3 nucleotides read TGTGCCAGCAGCCAGCGTGGGGGGACAGGGAACACTGAAGCTTTCTTT. It specifies CASSQRGGTGNTEAFF.

This chain links TRBV19 with TRBJ2-2, with 9 bases identical to TRBD2. V trimming: 7 bases; J trimming: 6 bases; junction bases outside the gene matches: 12. The CDR3 totals 16 residues. Germline CDR1 and CDR2: LNHDA and SQIVND (reference sequence). The CDR3 DNA reads TGTGCCAGTACCGAAGGCGGCGGGGGGGCGTCCGGGGAGCTGTTTTTT. This codes for CASTEGGGGASGELFF. Full variable domain (missing parts from reference TRBV19 and TRBJ2-2): DGGITQSPKYLFRKEGQNVTLSCEQNLNHDAMYWYRQDPGQGLRLIYYSQIVNDFQKGDIAEGYSVSREKKESFPLTVTSAQKNPTAFYLCASTEGGGGASGELFFGEGSRLTVL.

This sequence joins TRBV7-2 and TRBJ2-2, with D maybe TRBD2 (5 bases). CDR3 length: 14 residues. Germline V gene sequence: CDR1 SGHTA, CDR2 FQGNSA. The germline V and J ends were trimmed by 3 bases and 5 bases, with 10 bases remaining between them. The DNA of the CDR3 is TGTGCCAGCAGCTTCGAGGGCTGGACCGGGGAGCTGTTTTTT. This sequence encodes CASSFEGWTGELFF. Looking up the rest from reference TRBV7-2 and TRBJ2-2 gives the full variable domain: GAGVSQSPSNKVTEKGKDVELRCDPISGHTALYWYRQSLGQGLEFLIYFQGNSAPDKSGLPSDRFSAERTGGSVSTLTIQRTQQEDSAVYLCASSFEGWTGELFFGEGSRLTVL.